The entry below describes one T cell receptor (beta chain). Which antigen it targets is not known. Base qualities were left out, and no much larger clone turns up one base away. The data derive from a study of CD4 T cells in relation to SARS-CoV-2 and coronaviruses (dated by TCRdb to the early 2020s). Looking at the study overall: In the ViraFEST assay, PBMCs were cultured with antigen for nine to ten days, after which TCR beta CDR3s were sequenced to identify clonal expansions specific to the antigen. An HIV-1 Nef peptide pool or a no-peptide culture served as the negative reference condition. Shared crossreactive spike epitopes were mapped to their HLA restriction using patient-derived lymphoblastoid cell lines. Memory CD4+ T cell crossreactivity between SARS-CoV-2 and common cold coronavirus spike proteins was assessed at the TCR clonotype level in the study. The Adaptive Biotechnologies TCR-sequencing kit was used for samples from three pre-COVID donors and for the naive versus memory experiments, whereas the other data were Illumina-based. For other donors in the study, expansion assays were sequenced with a different, Illumina-based TCR-beta assay. Overall study results and their limits: Small numbers of patients and of tested TCRs were a limitation of the study. In roughly 65% of donors, memory CD4+ clonotypes turned up that crossrecognized SARS-CoV-2 and at least one common cold coronavirus spike. Because no donor provided both pre-pandemic and post-infection samples, tracing the source of pre-existing responses was limited. Crossreactivity analysis centred on spike protein, so crossreactivity against other viral proteins was not assessed. Significantly weaker SARS-CoV-2-driven expansion was shown by crossreactive clones than by monoreactive clones, consistent with antigenic imprinting.

For this chain, trimming is 1 base at the V end and 2 bases at the J end, and the number of junction bases without a gene match is 5. The germline V gene yields SGHNT for CDR1 and YENEEA for CDR2. The CDR3 contains 16 residues, cysteine and phenylalanine counted. CDR3 DNA is the only sequence kept; it has 48 bases, read in frame from the first base. Library preparation was by the immunoSEQ multiplex PCR assay. Per the authors' processing: During preprocessing, nonproductive sequences were discarded, as were any CDR3s that did not begin with C, did not end with F or W, or were shorter than 7 amino acids. The MANAFEST web app identified antigen-specific clonotypes based on expansion compared with the reference and other culture wells. A clone was considered positive if the clone showed significant expansion compared with the reference culture in 2 of 3 replicate wells at an FDR below 0.05. Positive clones also required significant expansion versus all other tandem wells and an odds ratio above 5. CDR3 homology was measured as pairwise Levenshtein distance, computed with the stringdist R package after trimming three terminal residues from each end. TCRdb limited this immuneACCESS table to in-frame rearrangements with V and J called. A share of clones is missing; checked studies link under half to unresolved V genes, and the rest is unexplained. That table furnishes V, J and clone size, whereas the DNA furnished D and trimming. Recorded for this sample are under 20,000 clones; 70% to 75% of them occurred a single time. About a fifth of the sample belongs to the ten largest clones.

CD4+ T cells from unexposed donors were collected before the COVID-19 pandemic (2011-2018). After around eleven days of culture, CD4+ T cells were isolated with the EasySep CD4+ T cell isolation kit. As far as cell numbers permitted, CD4+ T cells from unexposed donors were tested for reactivity against SARS-CoV-2 S and N as well as four spike pools from common cold coronaviruses. Each well held approximately 2.1 million PBMCs cultured in IMDM containing approximately 5.4% human AB serum and approximately 9.3 IU/ml IL-2. Half of the culture medium was replaced with fresh IL-2-containing medium on days 3 and 7. Each peptide culture condition was generally run in triplicate replicate wells. Leukapheresis product for the unexposed donors was bought commercially. Ficoll-Paque PLUS gradient centrifugation was used to isolate PBMCs from leukapheresis product or whole blood. PBMCs were either cryopreserved at -140°C or used fresh in the expansion assay. The QIAamp Micro DNA Kit was used to extract genomic DNA from the CD4+ T cells.

The chain couples TRBV11-3 to TRBJ2-5; 9 bases in between match TRBD2. This clonotype originated in a human donor in good health. The sequenced material came from CD4+ T cells from PBMCs, cultured in vitro. The sequence in DNA is TGTGCCAGCAGCTTAGGAATAGCGGGAGATCAAGAGACCCAGTACTTC. Its translation reads: CASSLGIAGDQETQYF. Reference TRBV11-3 and TRBJ2-5 genes cover what lies past the CDR3, so the full variable domain is EAGVVQSPRYKIIEKKQPVAFWCNPISGHNTLYWYLQNLGQGPELLIRYENEEAVDDSQLPKDRFSAERLKGVDSTLKIQPAELGDSAVYLCASSLGIAGDQETQYFGPGTRLLVL.